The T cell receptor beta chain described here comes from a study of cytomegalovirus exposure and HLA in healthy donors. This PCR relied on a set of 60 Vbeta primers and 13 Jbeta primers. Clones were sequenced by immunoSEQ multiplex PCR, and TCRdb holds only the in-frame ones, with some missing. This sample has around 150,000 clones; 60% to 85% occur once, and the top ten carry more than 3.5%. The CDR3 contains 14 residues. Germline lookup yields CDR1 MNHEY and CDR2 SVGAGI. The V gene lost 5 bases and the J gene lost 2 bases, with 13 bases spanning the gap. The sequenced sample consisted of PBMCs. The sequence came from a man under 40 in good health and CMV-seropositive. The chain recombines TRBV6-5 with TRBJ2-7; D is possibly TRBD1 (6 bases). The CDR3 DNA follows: TGTGCCAGCAGTCCTAACAGGGACGCCTACGAGCAGTACTTC. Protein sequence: CASSPNRDAYEQYF.